Sequencing of this TCR beta chain was carried out in a study of control samples from healthy donors and cancer patients. Germline V gene data show CDR1 as LGHDT and CDR2 as YNNKEL (reference sequence). The CDR3 length is 13 residues. The V end lost 0 bases, the J end lost 8 bases, and 7 bases lay between the germline ends. Clones were read by immunoSEQ multiplex PCR, and TCRdb kept only the in-frame ones, dropping some. This sample has about 110,000 clones, with almost 85% found just once. The V call is TRBV3-1 (or the pseudogene TRBV3-2), the J call TRBJ1-4; D not certain. The source of this sequence is a man aged 18 to 35 in good health. The sequencing sample was made of blood. The CDR3 region is CASSQDLGEKLFF. The CDR3 region has the DNA TGTGCCAGCAGCCAAGATCTGGGAGAAAAACTGTTTTTT.